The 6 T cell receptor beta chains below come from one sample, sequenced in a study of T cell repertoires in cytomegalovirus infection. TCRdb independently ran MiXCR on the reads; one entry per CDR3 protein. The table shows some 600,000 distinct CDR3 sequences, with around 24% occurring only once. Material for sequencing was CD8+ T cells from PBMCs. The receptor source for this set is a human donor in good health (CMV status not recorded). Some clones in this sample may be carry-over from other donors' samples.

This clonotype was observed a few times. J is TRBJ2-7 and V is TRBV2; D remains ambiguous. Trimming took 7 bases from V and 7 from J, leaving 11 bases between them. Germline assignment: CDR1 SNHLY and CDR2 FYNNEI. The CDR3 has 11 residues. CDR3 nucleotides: TGTGCCAGCACAATGGTGAGGGAGCAGTACGTC. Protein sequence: CASTMVREQYV.

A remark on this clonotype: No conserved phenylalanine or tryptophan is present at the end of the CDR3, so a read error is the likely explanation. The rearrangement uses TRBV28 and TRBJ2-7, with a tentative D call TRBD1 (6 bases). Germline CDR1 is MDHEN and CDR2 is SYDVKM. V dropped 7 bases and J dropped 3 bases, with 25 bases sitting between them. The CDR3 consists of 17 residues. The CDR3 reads CASKGGPRTELYYEQYA. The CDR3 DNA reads TGTGCCAGCAAAGGTGGACCCCGGACAGAACTTTACTACGAGCAGTACGCC.

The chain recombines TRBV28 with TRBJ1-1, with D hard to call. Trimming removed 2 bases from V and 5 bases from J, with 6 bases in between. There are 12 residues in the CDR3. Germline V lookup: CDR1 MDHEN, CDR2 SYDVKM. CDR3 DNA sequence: TGTGCCAGCAGTTTAGAAGTTACTGAAGCTTTCTTT. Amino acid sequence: CASSLEVTEAFF.

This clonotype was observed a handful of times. In DNA form, the CDR3 reads TGCAGCGTTGTTGGGGGAGGGGGCACTGAAGCTTTCTTT. This sequence encodes CSVVGGGGTEAFF. The V call is TRBV29-1, the J call TRBJ1-1, with a possible D match to TRBD1 (6 bases). Germline CDR1 is SQVTM and CDR2 is ANQGSEA. V was pared by 4 bases and J by 4 bases, with 13 bases between. The length of the CDR3 is 13 residues. Drawing the rest from reference TRBV29-1 and TRBJ1-1, the complete variable domain is SAVISQKPSRDICQRGTSLTIQCQVDSQVTMMFWYRQQPGQSLTLIATANQGSEATYESGFVIDKFPISRPNLTFSTLTVSNMSPEDSSIYLCSVVGGGGTEAFFGQGTRLTVV.

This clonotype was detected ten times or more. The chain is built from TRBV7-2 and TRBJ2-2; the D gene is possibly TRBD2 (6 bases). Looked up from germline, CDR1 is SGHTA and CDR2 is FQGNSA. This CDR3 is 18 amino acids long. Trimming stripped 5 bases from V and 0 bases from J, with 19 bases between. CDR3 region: CASSIRSAGIANTGELFF. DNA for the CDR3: TGTGCCAGCAGCATTAGGTCGGCGGGGATCGCGAACACCGGGGAGCTGTTTTTT.

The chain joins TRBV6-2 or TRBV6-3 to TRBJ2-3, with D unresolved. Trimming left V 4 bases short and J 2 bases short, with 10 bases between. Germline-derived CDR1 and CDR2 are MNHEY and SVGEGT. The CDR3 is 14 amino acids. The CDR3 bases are TGTGCCAGCAGTTTCTGGCGTTCCACAGATACGCAGTATTTT. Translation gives CASSFWRSTDTQYF.